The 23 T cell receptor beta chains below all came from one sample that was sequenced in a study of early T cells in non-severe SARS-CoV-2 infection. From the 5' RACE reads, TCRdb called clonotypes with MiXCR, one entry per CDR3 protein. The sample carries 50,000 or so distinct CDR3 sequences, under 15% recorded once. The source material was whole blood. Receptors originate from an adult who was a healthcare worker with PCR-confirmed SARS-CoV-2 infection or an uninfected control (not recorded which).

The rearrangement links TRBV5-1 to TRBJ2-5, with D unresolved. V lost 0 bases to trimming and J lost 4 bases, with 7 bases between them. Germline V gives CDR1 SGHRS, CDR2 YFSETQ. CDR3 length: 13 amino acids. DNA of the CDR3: TGCGCCAGCAGCTTGGAACCAGCAGAGACCCAGTACTTC. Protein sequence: CASSLEPAETQYF. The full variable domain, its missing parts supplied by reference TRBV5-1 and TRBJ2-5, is KAGVTQTPRYLIKTRGQQVTLSCSPISGHRSVSWYQQTPGQGLQFLFEYFSETQRNKGNFPGRFSGRQFSNSRSEMNVSTLELGDSALYLCASSLEPAETQYFGPGTRLLVL.

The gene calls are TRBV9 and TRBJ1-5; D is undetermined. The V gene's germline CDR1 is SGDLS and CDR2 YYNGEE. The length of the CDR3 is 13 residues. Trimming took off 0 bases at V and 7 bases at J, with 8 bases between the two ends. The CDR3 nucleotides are TGTGCCAGCAGCGTAGGGGGAATGCAGCCCCAGCATTTT. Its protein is CASSVGGMQPQHF. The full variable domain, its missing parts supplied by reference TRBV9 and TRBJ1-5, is DSGVTQTPKHLITATGQRVTLRCSPRSGDLSVYWYQQSLDQGLQFLIQYYNGEERAKGNILERFSAQQFPDLHSELNLSSLELGDSALYFCASSVGGMQPQHFGDGTRLSIL.

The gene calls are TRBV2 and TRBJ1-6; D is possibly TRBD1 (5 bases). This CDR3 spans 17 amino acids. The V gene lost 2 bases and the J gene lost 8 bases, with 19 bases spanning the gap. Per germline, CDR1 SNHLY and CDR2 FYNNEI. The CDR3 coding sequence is TGTGCCAGCAGTGAACGACCATACCCGGGGCGGTATTCACCCCTCCACTTT. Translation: CASSERPYPGRYSPLHF.

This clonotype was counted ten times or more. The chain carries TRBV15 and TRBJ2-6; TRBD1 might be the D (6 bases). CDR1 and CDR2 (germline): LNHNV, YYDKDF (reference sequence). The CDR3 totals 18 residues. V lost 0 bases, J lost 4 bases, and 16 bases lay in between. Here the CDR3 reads CATSREGTGSRGANVLTF. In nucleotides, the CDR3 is TGTGCCACCAGCAGAGAAGGAACAGGGTCAAGAGGGGCCAACGTCCTGACTTTC.

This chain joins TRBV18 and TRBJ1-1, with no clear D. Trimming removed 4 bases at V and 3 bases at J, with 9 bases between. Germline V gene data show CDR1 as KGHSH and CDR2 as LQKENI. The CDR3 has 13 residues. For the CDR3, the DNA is TGTGCCAGCTCACGAGGGAGGGACACTGAAGCTTTCTTT. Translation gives CASSRGRDTEAFF.

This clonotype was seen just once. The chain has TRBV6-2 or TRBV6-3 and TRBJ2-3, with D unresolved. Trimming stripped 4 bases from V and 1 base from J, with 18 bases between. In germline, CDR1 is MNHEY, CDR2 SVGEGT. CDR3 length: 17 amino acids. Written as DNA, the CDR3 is TGTGCCAGCAGTTCCCTGCTTCTAGGCGCCGGCACAGATACGCAGTATTTT. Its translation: CASSSLLLGAGTDTQYF.

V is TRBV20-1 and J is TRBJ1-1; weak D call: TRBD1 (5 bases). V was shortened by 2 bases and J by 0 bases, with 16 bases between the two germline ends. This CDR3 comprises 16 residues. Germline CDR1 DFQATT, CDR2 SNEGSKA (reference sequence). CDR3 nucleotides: TGCAGTGCTAGATCCTTGGGACTCCCTCTGAACACTGAAGCTTTCTTT. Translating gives CSARSLGLPLNTEAFF.

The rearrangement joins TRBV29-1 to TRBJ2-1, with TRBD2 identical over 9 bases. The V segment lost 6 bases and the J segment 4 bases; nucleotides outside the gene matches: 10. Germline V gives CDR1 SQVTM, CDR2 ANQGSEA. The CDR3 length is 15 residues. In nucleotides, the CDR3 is TGCAGCGTCCCATTACCTAGCGGGGTATACAATGAGCAGTTCTTC. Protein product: CSVPLPSGVYNEQFF.

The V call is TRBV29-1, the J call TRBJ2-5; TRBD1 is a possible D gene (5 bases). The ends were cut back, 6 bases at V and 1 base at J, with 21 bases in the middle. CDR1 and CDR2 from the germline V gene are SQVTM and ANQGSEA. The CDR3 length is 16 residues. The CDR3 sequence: CSVLPQGAISQETQYF. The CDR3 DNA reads TGCAGCGTCCTCCCTCAAGGGGCGATCTCCCAAGAGACCCAGTACTTC. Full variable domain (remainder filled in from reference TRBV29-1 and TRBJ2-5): SAVISQKPSRDICQRGTSLTIQCQVDSQVTMMFWYRQQPGQSLTLIATANQGSEATYESGFVIDKFPISRPNLTFSTLTVSNMSPEDSSIYLCSVLPQGAISQETQYFGPGTRLLVL.

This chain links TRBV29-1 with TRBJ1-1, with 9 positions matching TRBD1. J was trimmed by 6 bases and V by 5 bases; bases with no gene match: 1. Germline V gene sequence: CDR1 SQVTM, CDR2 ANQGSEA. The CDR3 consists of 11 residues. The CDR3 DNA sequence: TGCAGCGTTCGGGACAGGGCTGAAGCTTTCTTT. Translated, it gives CSVRDRAEAFF. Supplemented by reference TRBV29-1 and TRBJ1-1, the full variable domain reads SAVISQKPSRDICQRGTSLTIQCQVDSQVTMMFWYRQQPGQSLTLIATANQGSEATYESGFVIDKFPISRPNLTFSTLTVSNMSPEDSSIYLCSVRDRAEAFFGQGTRLTVV.

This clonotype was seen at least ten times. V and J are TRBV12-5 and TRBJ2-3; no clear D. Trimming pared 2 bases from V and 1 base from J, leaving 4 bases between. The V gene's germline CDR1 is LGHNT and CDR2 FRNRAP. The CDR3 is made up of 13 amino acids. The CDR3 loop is CASGLSGTDTQYF. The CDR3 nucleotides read TGTGCTAGTGGTTTGTCGGGCACAGATACGCAGTATTTT.

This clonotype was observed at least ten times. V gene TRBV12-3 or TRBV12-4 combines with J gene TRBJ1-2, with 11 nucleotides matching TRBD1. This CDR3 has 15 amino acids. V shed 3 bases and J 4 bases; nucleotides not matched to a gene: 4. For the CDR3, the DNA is TGTGCCAGCAGTTTGGACAGGGGGCCGTCCTATGGCTACACCTTC. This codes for CASSLDRGPSYGYTF.

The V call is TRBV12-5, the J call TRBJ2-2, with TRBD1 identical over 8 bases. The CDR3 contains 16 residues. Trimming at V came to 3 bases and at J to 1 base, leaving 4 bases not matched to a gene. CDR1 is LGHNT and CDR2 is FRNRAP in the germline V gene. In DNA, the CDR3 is TGTGCTAGTGGTTTCCTGGGGACAGGGAACACCGGGGAGCTGTTTTTT. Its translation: CASGFLGTGNTGELFF.

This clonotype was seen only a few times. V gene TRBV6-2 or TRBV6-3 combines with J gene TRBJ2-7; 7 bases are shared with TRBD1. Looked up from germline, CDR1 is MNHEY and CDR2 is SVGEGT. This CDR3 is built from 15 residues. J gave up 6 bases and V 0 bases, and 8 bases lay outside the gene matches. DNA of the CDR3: TGTGCCAGCAGTTACTCGAGACAGGGAGTTGGCGAGCAGTACTTC. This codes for CASSYSRQGVGEQYF.

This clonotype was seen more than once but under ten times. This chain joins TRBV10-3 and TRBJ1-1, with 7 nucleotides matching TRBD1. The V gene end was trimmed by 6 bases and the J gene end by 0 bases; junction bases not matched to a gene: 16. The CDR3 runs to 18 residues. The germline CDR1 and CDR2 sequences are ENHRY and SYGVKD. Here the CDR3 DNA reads TGTGCCATCAGGGGGGACAGAGGGCTATATACTCTGAACACTGAAGCTTTCTTT. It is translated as CAIRGDRGLYTLNTEAFF.

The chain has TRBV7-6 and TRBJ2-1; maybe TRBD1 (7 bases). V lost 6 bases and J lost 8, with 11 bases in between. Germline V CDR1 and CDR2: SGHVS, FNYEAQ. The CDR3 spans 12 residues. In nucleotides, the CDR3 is TGTGCCAGCAGAGGAGGGGGCGATGAGCAGTTCTTC. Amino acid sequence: CASRGGGDEQFF.

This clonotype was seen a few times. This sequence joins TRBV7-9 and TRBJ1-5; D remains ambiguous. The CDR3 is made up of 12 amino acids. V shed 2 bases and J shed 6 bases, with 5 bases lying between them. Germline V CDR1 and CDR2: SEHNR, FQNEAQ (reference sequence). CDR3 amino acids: CASSLSTQPQHF. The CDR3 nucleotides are TGTGCCAGCAGCTTATCTACTCAGCCCCAGCATTTT.

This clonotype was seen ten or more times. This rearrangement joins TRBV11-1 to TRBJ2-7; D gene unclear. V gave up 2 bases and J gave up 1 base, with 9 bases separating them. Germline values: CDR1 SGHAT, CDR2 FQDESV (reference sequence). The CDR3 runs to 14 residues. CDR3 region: CASSLPDWSYEQYF. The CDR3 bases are TGTGCCAGCAGCTTACCCGATTGGTCCTACGAGCAGTACTTC.

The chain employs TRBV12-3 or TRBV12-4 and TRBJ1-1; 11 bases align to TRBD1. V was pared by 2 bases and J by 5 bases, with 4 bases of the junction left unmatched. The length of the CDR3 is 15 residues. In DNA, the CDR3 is TGTGCCAGCAGTTTATCAGGGACAGGGGGGACTGAAGCTTTCTTT. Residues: CASSLSGTGGTEAFF.

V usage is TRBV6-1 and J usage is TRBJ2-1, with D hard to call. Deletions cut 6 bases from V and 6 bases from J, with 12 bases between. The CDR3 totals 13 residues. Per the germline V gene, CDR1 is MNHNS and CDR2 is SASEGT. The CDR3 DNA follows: TGTGCCAGCAGGGCCCCCCCAGGCAATGAGCAGTTCTTC. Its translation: CASRAPPGNEQFF.

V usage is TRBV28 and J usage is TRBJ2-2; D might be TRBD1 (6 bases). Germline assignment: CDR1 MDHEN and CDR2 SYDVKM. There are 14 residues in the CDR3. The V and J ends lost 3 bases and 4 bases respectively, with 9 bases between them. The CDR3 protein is CASSFRGSTGELFF. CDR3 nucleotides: TGTGCCAGCAGTTTCAGGGGAAGCACCGGGGAGCTGTTTTTT. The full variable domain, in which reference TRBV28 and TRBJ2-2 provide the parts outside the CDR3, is DVKVTQSSRYLVKRTGEKVFLECVQDMDHENMFWYRQDPGLGLRLIYFSYDVKMKEKGDIPEGYSVSREKKERFSLILESASTNQTSMYLCASSFRGSTGELFFGEGSRLTVL.

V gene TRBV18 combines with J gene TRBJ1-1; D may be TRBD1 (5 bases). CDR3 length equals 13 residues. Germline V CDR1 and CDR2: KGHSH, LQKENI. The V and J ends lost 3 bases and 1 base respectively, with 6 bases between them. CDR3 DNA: TGTGCCAGCTCACCGACAGAGAACACTGAAGCTTTCTTT. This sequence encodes CASSPTENTEAFF.

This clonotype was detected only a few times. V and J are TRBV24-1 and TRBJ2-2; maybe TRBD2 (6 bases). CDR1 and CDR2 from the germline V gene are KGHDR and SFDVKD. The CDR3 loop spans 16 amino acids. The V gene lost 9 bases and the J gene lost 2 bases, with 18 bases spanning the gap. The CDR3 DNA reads TGTGCCACCCGAGGACGGGGCGGGGAAAACACCGGGGAGCTGTTTTTT. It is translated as CATRGRGGENTGELFF.